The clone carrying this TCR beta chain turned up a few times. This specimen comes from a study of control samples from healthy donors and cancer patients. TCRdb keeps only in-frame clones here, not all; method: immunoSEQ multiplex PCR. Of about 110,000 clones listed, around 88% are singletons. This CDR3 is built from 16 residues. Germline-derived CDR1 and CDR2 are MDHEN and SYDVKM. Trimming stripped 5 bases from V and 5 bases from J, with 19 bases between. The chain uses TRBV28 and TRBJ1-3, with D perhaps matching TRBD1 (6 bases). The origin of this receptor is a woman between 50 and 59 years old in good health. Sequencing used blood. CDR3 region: CASSLPQGGMRNTIYF. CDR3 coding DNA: TGTGCCAGCAGTCTCCCGCAAGGGGGGATGAGAAACACCATATATTTT. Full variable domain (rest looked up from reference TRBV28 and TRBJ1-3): DVKVTQSSRYLVKRTGEKVFLECVQDMDHENMFWYRQDPGLGLRLIYFSYDVKMKEKGDIPEGYSVSREKKERFSLILESASTNQTSMYLCASSLPQGGMRNTIYFGEGSWLTVV.